This T cell receptor beta chain was identified during a study of beta chain features in type 1 diabetes. The entirety of the isolated RNA underwent reverse transcription, so expressed TCRB transcripts were sequenced. Clones were read by immunoSEQ multiplex PCR, and TCRdb kept only the in-frame ones, dropping some. The sample has roughly 240,000 clones, 11% to 15% seen once. This clone was recorded a few times. On average, the one heparinised blood draw given by each donor was approximately 100 mL. Sorting based on CD45RO/CCR7/CD25/CD127/CD95/CD27 separated CD4+ naive, central memory, regulatory and stem cell-like memory cells. The authors obtained over 95% purity in all sorted populations. The germline gives CDR1 SGHVS, CDR2 FNYEAQ. V lost 4 bases, J lost 3 bases, and 6 bases stayed unmatched. The CDR3 has 16 residues.

J is TRBJ2-1 and V is TRBV7-6; TRBD2 aligns across 10 bases. This TCR came from a middle-aged woman in good health. The sample was naive CD4+ T cells from blood. The CDR3, as DNA: TGTGCCAGCAGCTCCCGGACTAGCGGCAACTACAATGAGCAGTTCTTC. It is translated as CASSSRTSGNYNEQFF.